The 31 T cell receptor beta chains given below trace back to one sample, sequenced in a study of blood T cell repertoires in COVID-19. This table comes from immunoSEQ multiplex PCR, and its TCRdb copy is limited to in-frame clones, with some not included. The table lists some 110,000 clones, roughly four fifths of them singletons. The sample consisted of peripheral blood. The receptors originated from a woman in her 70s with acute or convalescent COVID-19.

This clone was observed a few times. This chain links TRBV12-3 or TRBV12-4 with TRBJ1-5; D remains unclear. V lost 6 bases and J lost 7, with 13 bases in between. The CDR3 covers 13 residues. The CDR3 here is CASRGGSGQPQHF. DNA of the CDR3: TGTGCCAGCAGGGGAGGGTCCGGGCAGCCCCAGCATTTT.

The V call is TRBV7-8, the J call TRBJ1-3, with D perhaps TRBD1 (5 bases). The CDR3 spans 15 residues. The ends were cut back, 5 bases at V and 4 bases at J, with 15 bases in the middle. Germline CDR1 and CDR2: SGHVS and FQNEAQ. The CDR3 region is CASSHPQGAGNTIYF. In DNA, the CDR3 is TGTGCCAGCAGCCACCCCCAGGGCGCGGGAAACACCATATATTTT.

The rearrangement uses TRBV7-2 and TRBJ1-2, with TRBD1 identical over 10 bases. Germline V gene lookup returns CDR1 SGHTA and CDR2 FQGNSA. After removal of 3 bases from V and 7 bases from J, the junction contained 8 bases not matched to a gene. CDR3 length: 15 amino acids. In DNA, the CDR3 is TGTGCCAGCAGCTTTCGGGACAGGGGTCTGGGTGGCTACACCTTC. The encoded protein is CASSFRDRGLGGYTF. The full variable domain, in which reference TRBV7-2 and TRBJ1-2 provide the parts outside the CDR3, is GAGVSQSPSNKVTEKGKDVELRCDPISGHTALYWYRQSLGQGLEFLIYFQGNSAPDKSGLPSDRFSAERTGGSVSTLTIQRTQQEDSAVYLCASSFRDRGLGGYTFGSGTRLTVV.

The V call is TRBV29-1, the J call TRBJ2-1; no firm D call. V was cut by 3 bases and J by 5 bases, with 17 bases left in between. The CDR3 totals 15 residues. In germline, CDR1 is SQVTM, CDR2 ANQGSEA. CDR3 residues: CSVDAGTATNNEQFF. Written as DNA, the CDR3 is TGCAGCGTTGACGCTGGAACAGCCACCAACAATGAGCAGTTCTTC.

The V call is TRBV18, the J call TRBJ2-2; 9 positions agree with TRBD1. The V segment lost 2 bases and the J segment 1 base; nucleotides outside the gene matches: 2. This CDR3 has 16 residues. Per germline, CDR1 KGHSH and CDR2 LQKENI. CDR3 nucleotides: TGTGCCAGCTCACCAGCGGGACAGGGGAACACCGGGGAGCTGTTTTTT. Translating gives CASSPAGQGNTGELFF.

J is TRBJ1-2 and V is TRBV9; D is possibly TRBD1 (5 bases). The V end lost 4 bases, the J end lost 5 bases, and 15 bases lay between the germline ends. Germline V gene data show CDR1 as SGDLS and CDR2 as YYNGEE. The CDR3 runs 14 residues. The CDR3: CASSHNQGGYGYTF. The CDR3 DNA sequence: TGTGCCAGCAGCCACAATCAGGGTGGGTATGGCTACACCTTC.

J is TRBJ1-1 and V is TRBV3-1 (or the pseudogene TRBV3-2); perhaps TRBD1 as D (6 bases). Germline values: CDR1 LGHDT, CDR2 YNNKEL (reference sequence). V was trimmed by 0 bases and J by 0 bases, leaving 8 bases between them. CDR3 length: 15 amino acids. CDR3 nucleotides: TGTGCCAGCAGCCAAGATGGGGGCGTGAACACTGAAGCTTTCTTT. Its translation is CASSQDGGVNTEAFF.

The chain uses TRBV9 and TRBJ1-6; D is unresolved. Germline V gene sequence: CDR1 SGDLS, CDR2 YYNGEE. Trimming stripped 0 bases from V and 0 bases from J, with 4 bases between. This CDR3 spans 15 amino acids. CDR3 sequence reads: CASSVDSSYNSPLHF. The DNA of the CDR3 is TGTGCCAGCAGCGTAGACAGCTCCTATAATTCACCCCTCCACTTT. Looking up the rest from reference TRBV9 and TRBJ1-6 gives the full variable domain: DSGVTQTPKHLITATGQRVTLRCSPRSGDLSVYWYQQSLDQGLQFLIQYYNGEERAKGNILERFSAQQFPDLHSELNLSSLELGDSALYFCASSVDSSYNSPLHFGNGTRLTVT.

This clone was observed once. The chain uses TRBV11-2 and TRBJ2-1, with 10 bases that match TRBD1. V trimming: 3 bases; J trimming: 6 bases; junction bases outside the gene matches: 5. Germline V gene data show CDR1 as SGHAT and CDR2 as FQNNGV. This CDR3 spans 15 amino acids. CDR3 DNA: TGTGCCAGCAGCTTGACAGGGGGCATTTTCAATGAGCAGTTCTTC. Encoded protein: CASSLTGGIFNEQFF.

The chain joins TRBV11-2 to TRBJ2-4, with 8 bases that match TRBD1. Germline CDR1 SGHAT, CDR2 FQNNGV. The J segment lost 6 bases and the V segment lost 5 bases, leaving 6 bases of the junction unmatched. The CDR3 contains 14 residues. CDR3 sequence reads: CASSTPGTGNIQYF. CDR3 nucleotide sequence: TGTGCCAGCAGCACACCCGGGACAGGAAACATTCAGTACTTC.

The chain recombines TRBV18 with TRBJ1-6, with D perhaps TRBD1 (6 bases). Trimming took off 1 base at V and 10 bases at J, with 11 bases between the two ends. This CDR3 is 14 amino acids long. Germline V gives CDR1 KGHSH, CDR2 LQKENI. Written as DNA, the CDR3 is TGTGCCAGCTCACCACAGAGGGGGGGGTCACCCCTCCACTTT. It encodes CASSPQRGGSPLHF. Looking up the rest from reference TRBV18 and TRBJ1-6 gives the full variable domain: NAGVMQNPRHLVRRRGQEARLRCSPMKGHSHVYWYRQLPEEGLKFMVYLQKENIIDESGMPKERFSAEFPKEGPSILRIQQVVRGDSAAYFCASSPQRGGSPLHFGNGTRLTVT.

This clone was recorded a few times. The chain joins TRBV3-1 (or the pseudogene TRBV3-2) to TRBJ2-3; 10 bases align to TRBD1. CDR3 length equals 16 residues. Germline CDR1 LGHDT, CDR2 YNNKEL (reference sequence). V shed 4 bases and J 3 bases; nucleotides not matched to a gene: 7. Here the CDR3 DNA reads TGTGCCAGCAGCCTTCGGACAGGGGGTGGGACAGATACGCAGTATTTT. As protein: CASSLRTGGGTDTQYF.

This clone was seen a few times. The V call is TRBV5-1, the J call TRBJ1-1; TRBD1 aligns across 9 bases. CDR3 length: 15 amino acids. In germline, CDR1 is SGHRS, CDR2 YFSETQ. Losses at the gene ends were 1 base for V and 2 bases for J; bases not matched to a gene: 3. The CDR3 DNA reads TGCGCCAGCAGCTTGTGGGGACAGGGTAACACTGAAGCTTTCTTT. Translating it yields CASSLWGQGNTEAFF.

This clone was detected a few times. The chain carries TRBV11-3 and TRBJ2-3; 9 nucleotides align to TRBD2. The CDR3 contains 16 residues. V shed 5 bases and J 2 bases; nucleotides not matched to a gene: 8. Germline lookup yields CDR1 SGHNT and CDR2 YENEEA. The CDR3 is CASSPPGLAVTDTQYF. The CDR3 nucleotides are TGTGCCAGCAGCCCTCCGGGACTAGCAGTCACAGATACGCAGTATTTT. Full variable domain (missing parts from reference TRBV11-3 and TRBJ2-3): EAGVVQSPRYKIIEKKQPVAFWCNPISGHNTLYWYLQNLGQGPELLIRYENEEAVDDSQLPKDRFSAERLKGVDSTLKIQPAELGDSAVYLCASSPPGLAVTDTQYFGPGTRLTVL.

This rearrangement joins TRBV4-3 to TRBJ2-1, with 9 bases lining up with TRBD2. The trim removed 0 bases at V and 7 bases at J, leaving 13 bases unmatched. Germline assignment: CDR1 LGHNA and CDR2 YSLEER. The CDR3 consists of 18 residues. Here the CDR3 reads CASSQEPAGGQIRNEQFF. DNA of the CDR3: TGCGCCAGCAGCCAAGAGCCGGCGGGGGGGCAAATTAGAAATGAGCAGTTCTTC.

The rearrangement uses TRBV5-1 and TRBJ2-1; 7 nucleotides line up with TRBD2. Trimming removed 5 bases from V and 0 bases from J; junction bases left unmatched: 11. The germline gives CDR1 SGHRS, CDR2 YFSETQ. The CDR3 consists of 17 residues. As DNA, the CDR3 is TGCGCCAGCAGTTCGTATCCTCTAGCGGCCTCCTACAATGAGCAGTTCTTC. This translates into CASSSYPLAASYNEQFF.

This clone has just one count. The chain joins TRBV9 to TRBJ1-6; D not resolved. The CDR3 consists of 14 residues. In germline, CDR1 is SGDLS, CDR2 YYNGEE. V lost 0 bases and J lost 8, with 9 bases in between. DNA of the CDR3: TGTGCCAGCAGCGTAGGGTCTGAGGATTCACCCCTCCACTTT. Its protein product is CASSVGSEDSPLHF.

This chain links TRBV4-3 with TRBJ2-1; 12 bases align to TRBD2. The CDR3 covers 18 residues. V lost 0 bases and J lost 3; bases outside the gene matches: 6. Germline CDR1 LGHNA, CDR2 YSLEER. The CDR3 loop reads CASSQEASGGAGYNEQFF. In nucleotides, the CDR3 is TGCGCCAGCAGCCAAGAAGCTAGCGGGGGGGCCGGCTACAATGAGCAGTTCTTC.

Here the CDR3 reads CASSLSGRVIDEKLFF. For the CDR3, the DNA is TGTGCCAGCAGCTTATCGGGGAGGGTTATCGATGAAAAACTGTTTTTT. The V and J genes are TRBV7-2 and TRBJ1-4; no clear D gene. With 2 bases removed from V and 6 bases from J, the gap between germline ends came to 16 bases. CDR3 length: 16 residues. Germline assignment: CDR1 SGHTA and CDR2 FQGNSA.

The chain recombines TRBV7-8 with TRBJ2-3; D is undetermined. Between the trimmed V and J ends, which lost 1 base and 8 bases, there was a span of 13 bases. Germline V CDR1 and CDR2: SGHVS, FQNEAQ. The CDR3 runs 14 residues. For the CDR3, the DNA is TGTGCCAGCAGCTTAGGGTTGAGGAATATTACGCAGTATTTT. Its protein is CASSLGLRNITQYF.

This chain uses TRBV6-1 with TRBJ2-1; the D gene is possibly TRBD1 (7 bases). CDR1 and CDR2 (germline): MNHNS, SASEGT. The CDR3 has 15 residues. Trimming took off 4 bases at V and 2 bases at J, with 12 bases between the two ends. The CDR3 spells CASSAAGQPYNEQFF. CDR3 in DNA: TGTGCCAGCAGTGCCGCGGGACAGCCCTACAATGAGCAGTTCTTC.

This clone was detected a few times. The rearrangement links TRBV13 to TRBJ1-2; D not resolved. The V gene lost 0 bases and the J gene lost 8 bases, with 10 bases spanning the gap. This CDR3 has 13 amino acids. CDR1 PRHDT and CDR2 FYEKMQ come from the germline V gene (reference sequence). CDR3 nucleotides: TGTGCCAGCAGCTTAGGGGGCCGCCGCGGCTACACCTTC. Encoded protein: CASSLGGRRGYTF.

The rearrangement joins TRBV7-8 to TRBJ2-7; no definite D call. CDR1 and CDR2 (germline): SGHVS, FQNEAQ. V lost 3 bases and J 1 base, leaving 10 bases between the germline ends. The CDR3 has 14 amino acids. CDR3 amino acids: CASSFGRRSYEQYF. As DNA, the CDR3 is TGTGCCAGCAGCTTCGGCAGGCGATCCTACGAGCAGTACTTC.

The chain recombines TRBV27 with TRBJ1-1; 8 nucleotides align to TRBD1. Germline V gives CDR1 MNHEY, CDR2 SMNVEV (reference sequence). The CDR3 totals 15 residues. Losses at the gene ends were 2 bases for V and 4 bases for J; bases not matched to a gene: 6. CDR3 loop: CASSLGQGRRTEAFF. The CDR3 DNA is TGTGCCAGCAGTTTAGGACAGGGTCGGCGCACTGAAGCTTTCTTT.

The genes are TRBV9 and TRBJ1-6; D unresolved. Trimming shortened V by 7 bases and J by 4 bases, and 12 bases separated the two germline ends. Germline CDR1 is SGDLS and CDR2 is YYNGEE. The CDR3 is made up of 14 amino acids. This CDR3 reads CASAGGRYNSPLHF. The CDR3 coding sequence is TGTGCCAGCGCCGGAGGACGGTATAATTCACCCCTCCACTTT.

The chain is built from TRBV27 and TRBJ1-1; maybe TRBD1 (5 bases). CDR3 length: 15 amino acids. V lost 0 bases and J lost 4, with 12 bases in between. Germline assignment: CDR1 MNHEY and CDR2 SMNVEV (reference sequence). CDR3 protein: CASSLSSLGPTEAFF. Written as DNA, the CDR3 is TGTGCCAGCAGTTTATCTTCTTTGGGGCCCACTGAAGCTTTCTTT.

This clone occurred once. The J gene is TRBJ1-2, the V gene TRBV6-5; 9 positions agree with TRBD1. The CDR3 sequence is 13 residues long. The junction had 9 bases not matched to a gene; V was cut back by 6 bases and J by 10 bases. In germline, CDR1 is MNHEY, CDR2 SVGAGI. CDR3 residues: CASRGGQGFDYTF. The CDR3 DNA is TGTGCCAGCAGGGGGGGACAGGGCTTCGACTACACCTTC.

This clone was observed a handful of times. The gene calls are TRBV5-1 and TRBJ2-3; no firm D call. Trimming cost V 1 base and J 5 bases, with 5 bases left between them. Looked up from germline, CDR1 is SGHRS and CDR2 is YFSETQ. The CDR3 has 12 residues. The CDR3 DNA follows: TGCGCCAGCAGCTTGTCGGGAGATACGCAGTATTTT. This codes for CASSLSGDTQYF.

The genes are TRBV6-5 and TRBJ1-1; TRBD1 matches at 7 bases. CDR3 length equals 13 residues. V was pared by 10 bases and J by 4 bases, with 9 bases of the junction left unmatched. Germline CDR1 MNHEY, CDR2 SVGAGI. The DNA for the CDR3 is TGTGCCACAGACAGGGCGGGCGGCACTGAAGCTTTCTTT. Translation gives CATDRAGGTEAFF.

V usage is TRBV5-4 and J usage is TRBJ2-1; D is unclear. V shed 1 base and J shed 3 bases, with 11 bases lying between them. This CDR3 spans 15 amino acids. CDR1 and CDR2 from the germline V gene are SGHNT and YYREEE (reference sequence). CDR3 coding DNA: TGTGCCAGCAGCTTGAAGTCTAGTGGCTACAATGAGCAGTTCTTC. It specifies CASSLKSSGYNEQFF.

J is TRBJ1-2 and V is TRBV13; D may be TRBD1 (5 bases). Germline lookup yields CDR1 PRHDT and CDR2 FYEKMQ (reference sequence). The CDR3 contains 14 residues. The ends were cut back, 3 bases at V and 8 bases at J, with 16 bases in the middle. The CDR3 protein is CASSFSPGGEGYTF. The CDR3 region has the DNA TGTGCCAGCAGCTTCTCCCCGGGGGGAGAAGGCTACACCTTC. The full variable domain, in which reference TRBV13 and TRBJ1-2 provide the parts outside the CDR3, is AAGVIQSPRHLIKEKRETATLKCYPIPRHDTVYWYQQGPGQDPQFLISFYEKMQSDKGSIPDRFSAQQFSDYHSELNMSSLELGDSALYFCASSFSPGGEGYTFGSGTRLTVV.